This entry lists 9 T cell receptor beta chains sequenced from one sample in a study of early stage breast cancer tumors. Some clones are missing from TCRdb's copy, which holds only in-frame ones; the method was immunoSEQ multiplex PCR. This repertoire shows around 60,000 clones, 70% to 80% found once; its top ten account for approximately 3%. Sequencing was carried out using blood. The source of these receptors is a person aged 25-39 years with breast cancer.

This clone showed up just a few times. V and J are TRBV30 and TRBJ2-7; either TRBD1 or TRBD2 may fit D (6 bases each). Germline CDR1 is GTSNPN and CDR2 is SVGIG (reference sequence). Trimming took 2 bases from V and 12 from J, leaving 23 bases between them. The CDR3 has 14 residues. DNA of the CDR3: TGTGCCTGGAGTTTCCTTTCCCCGGAGGGGGAGACGTACTTC. Its translation: CAWSFLSPEGETYF.

This rearrangement joins TRBV11-3 to TRBJ2-1; the D is unclear. Germline V gene sequence: CDR1 SGHNT, CDR2 YENEEA. This CDR3 has 13 amino acids. Trimming took off 1 base at V and 4 bases at J, with 5 bases between the two ends. CDR3 sequence reads: CASSLVAYNEQFF. The CDR3 nucleotides read TGTGCCAGCAGCTTAGTCGCGTACAATGAGCAGTTCTTC.

The DNA of the CDR3 is TGCAGCGTTGTTGAGCTAGCGGGAGTTAGCACAGATACGCAGTATTTT. The encoded protein is CSVVELAGVSTDTQYF. The rearrangement uses TRBV29-1 and TRBJ2-3; 10 nucleotides align to TRBD2. The CDR3 has 16 residues. Unmatched junction bases numbered 7, after V lost 4 bases and J lost 0 bases. Germline CDR1 reads SQVTM; CDR2 reads ANQGSEA.

The J gene is TRBJ2-1, the V gene TRBV5-1, with 8 nucleotides matching TRBD2. The CDR3 has 16 residues. Germline CDR1 is SGHRS and CDR2 is YFSETQ. V shed 0 bases, J shed 6 bases, and the junction held 8 bases outside the gene matches. Here the CDR3 DNA reads TGCGCCAGCAGCTTGGGGTCCGGGAGGGCCTCCAATGAGCAGTTCTTC. Encoded protein: CASSLGSGRASNEQFF.

This chain joins TRBV14 and TRBJ1-1; the D is unclear. Trimming pared 4 bases from V and 1 base from J, leaving 10 bases between. This CDR3 spans 14 amino acids. Germline V gene data show CDR1 as SGHDN and CDR2 as FVKESK. CDR3 in amino acids: CASSRSTANTEAFF. The CDR3 DNA reads TGTGCCAGCAGCCGATCTACTGCGAACACTGAAGCTTTCTTT.

V is TRBV6-5 and J is TRBJ1-1; D is uncertain. In germline, CDR1 is MNHEY, CDR2 SVGAGI. This CDR3 has 13 residues. V lost 5 bases to trimming and J lost 6 bases, with 13 bases between them. CDR3 sequence (DNA): TGTGCCAGCAGTCAACCCCGGAGGGCTGAAGCTTTCTTT. Translated: CASSQPRRAEAFF.

This rearrangement joins TRBV7-9 to TRBJ2-7; 12 bases agree with TRBD2. V lost 5 bases and J lost 5; bases outside the gene matches: 4. CDR1 SEHNR and CDR2 FQNEAQ come from the germline V gene (reference sequence). The CDR3 totals 14 residues. CDR3 coding DNA: TGTGCCAGCAGCGCGACTAGCGGGAGCAACGAGCAGTACTTC. This codes for CASSATSGSNEQYF.

The sample holds a few counts of this clone. V is TRBV5-4 and J is TRBJ2-7; maybe TRBD2 (7 bases). V was trimmed by 0 bases and J by 5 bases, leaving 9 bases between them. The germline gives CDR1 SGHNT, CDR2 YYREEE (reference sequence). This CDR3 has 13 amino acids. CDR3 amino acids: CASSLAGGDEQYF. The CDR3 DNA is TGTGCCAGCAGCTTGGCGGGGGGCGACGAGCAGTACTTC.

This clone was counted only a few times. The junction does not match germline at one end; this may be a read error. The chain carries TRBV19 and TRBJ1-5; D is perhaps TRBD1 (6 bases). In germline, CDR1 is LNHDA, CDR2 SQIVND (reference sequence). The CDR3 runs to 12 residues. The CDR3 region has the DNA TGTGCCAGTAGGACAGGTCTTATCTCGTGGTATTTT. It translates to CASRTGLISWYF.